These 9 T cell receptor beta chains were all obtained from the same sample, sequenced in a study of cytomegalovirus exposure and HLA in healthy donors. The PCR had 60 Vbeta and 13 Jbeta primers. The data were produced by immunoSEQ multiplex PCR, yet TCRdb's version contains in-frame clones alone and is incomplete. The data show more than 90,000 clones, under 90% seen once. Source material: PBMCs. Receptor source: a man in his forties or fifties in good health and CMV-seronegative.

J is TRBJ2-7 and V is TRBV18; TRBD1 agrees at 7 bases. The germline V gene encodes CDR1 KGHSH and CDR2 LQKENI. Trimming removed 6 bases from V and 3 bases from J; junction bases left unmatched: 8. The CDR3 has 14 amino acids. The CDR3 DNA sequence: TGTGCCAGCTCCGACAGGGCTGAGGGCTACGAGCAGTACTTC. Translated: CASSDRAEGYEQYF.

This clone was observed a single time. The chain joins TRBV14 to TRBJ2-5, with 11 bases lining up with TRBD2. In germline, CDR1 is SGHDN, CDR2 FVKESK. The CDR3 is 15 amino acids. J lost 1 base, V lost 6 bases, and 4 bases had no gene match. CDR3 sequence (DNA): TGTGCCAGCAGTCGGGGACTAGCGGCCCAAGAGACCCAGTACTTC. Translating it yields CASSRGLAAQETQYF.

The V and J genes are TRBV6-1 and TRBJ2-5; a possible D gene is TRBD2 (5 bases). This CDR3 is built from 14 residues. Trimming removed 6 bases from V and 5 bases from J, with 16 bases in between. Per the germline V gene, CDR1 is MNHNS and CDR2 is SASEGT. The CDR3 loop is CASSGLWGGETQYF. DNA for the CDR3: TGTGCCAGCAGCGGACTGTGGGGTGGCGAGACCCAGTACTTC.

The chain employs TRBV21-1 and TRBJ2-3; the table calls TRBD2, which could not be checked here. TRBV21-1 is shown as a pseudogene. This CDR3 has 14 residues. The CDR3 region has the DNA TGTGCCAGCCAAAGCGGGAAACCACGAGATACGCAGTATTTT. Encoded protein: CASQSGKPRDTQYF.

The gene calls are TRBV7-9 and TRBJ2-7, with 9 bases lining up with TRBD2. There are 12 residues in the CDR3. J lost 6 bases, V lost 7 bases, and 4 bases had no gene match. The germline V gene has CDR1 SEHNR and CDR2 FQNEAQ (reference sequence). The DNA for the CDR3 is TGTGCCAGCACCCTTAGCGGGAGCGAGCAGTACTTC. It specifies CASTLSGSEQYF. Combining the CDR3 with reference TRBV7-9 and TRBJ2-7 gives the whole variable domain DTGVSQNPRHKITKRGQNVTFRCDPISEHNRLYWYRQTLGQGPEFLTYFQNEAQLEKSRLLSDRFSAERPKGSFSTLEIQRTEQGDSAMYLCASTLSGSEQYFGPGTRLTVT.

The chain is built from TRBV7-3 and TRBJ2-7; D call uncertain. Germline CDR1 SGHTA, CDR2 FQGTGA. Trimming stripped 2 bases from V and 1 base from J, with 6 bases between. The CDR3 loop spans 13 amino acids. The CDR3 bases are TGTGCCAGCAGCTTAGGCAGGTCCTACGAGCAGTACTTC. Translated, it gives CASSLGRSYEQYF.

The rearrangement joins TRBV30 to TRBJ2-7; 8 bases agree with TRBD2. In germline, CDR1 is GTSNPN, CDR2 SVGIG (reference sequence). The V and J ends lost 1 base and 4 bases, in that order; junction bases with no gene match: 6. The CDR3 totals 14 residues. CDR3 sequence: CAWSGDGRAYEQYF. In DNA, the CDR3 is TGTGCCTGGAGTGGTGACGGGAGGGCTTACGAGCAGTACTTC.

The genes are TRBV9 and TRBJ2-7; the D gene is possibly TRBD2 (6 bases). CDR3 size: 15 residues. V was trimmed by 2 bases and J by 0 bases, leaving 12 bases between them. Looked up from germline, CDR1 is SGDLS and CDR2 is YYNGEE. This CDR3 is CASSVGDSFSYEQYF. CDR3 DNA: TGTGCCAGCAGCGTGGGGGACTCTTTCTCCTACGAGCAGTACTTC.

The chain recombines TRBV2 with TRBJ1-2; a possible D gene is TRBD1 (5 bases). The CDR3 totals 14 residues. Trimming removed 7 bases from V and 2 bases from J, with 14 bases in between. Per germline, CDR1 SNHLY and CDR2 FYNNEI. CDR3 bases: TGTGCCAGCAATGGTAGGGGTGCAAACTATGGCTACACCTTC. It specifies CASNGRGANYGYTF.